What follows are 10 T cell receptor beta chains derived from one specimen sequenced in a study of cytotoxic CD8 clonotypes in ibrutinib-treated CLL. Sequencing was performed with immunoSEQ multiplex PCR; in TCRdb, only in-frame clones are kept and a portion is missing. The profile covers 52,000 or so clones, with 83% appearing a single time and roughly 22% taken by the ten largest. The source material was PBMCs, sampled after 24 months of ibrutinib treatment. All receptors come from a human donor with chronic lymphocytic leukemia.

This chain links TRBV5-1 with TRBJ2-1; 7 bases agree with TRBD1. Trimming at V came to 2 bases and at J to 5 bases, leaving 13 bases not matched to a gene. The CDR3 is made up of 17 amino acids. From germline, CDR1 is SGHRS and CDR2 YFSETQ. CDR3: CASSLTGVWAINNEQFF. Written as DNA, the CDR3 is TGCGCCAGCAGCTTAACAGGGGTGTGGGCCATCAACAATGAGCAGTTCTTC.

The chain couples TRBV28 to TRBJ2-7; possibly TRBD2 for D (5 bases). Germline assignment: CDR1 MDHEN and CDR2 SYDVKM. Trimming cost V 3 bases and J 3 bases, with 27 bases left between them. The CDR3 is made up of 19 amino acids. The CDR3 bases are TGTGCCAGCAGTTTCTTACTAGGCCCCAACCTGCGGATCAGCTACGAGCAGTACTTC. Translated: CASSFLLGPNLRISYEQYF.

The chain is built from TRBV6-5 and TRBJ2-7; 7 bases align to TRBD2. Trimming removed 5 bases from V and 1 base from J; junction bases left unmatched: 5. The CDR3 spans 14 residues. Germline V gives CDR1 MNHEY, CDR2 SVGAGI. CDR3 region: CASSRGDGSYEQYF. The DNA for the CDR3 is TGTGCCAGCAGTCGGGGGGACGGTTCCTACGAGCAGTACTTC.

CDR3 bases: TGTGCCAGCAGCTTTACCCGACAGGGTAGCAATCAGCCCCAGCATTTT. Translation: CASSFTRQGSNQPQHF. This chain connects TRBV7-8 to TRBJ1-5; 7 bases fit TRBD1. This CDR3 region has 16 residues. J gave up 0 bases and V 3 bases, and 5 bases lay outside the gene matches. Germline V CDR1 and CDR2: SGHVS, FQNEAQ. Filled out from reference TRBV7-8 and TRBJ1-5, the complete variable domain reads GAGVSQSPRYKVAKRGQDVALRCDPISGHVSLFWYQQALGQGPEFLTYFQNEAQLDKSGLPSDRFFAERPEGSVSTLKIQRTQQEDSAVYLCASSFTRQGSNQPQHFGDGTRLSIL.

V and J are TRBV5-1 and TRBJ2-4; D gene uncertain. The germline V gene encodes CDR1 SGHRS and CDR2 YFSETQ. The V gene lost 4 bases and the J gene lost 0 bases, with 20 bases spanning the gap. There are 18 residues in the CDR3. The CDR3 DNA is TGCGCCAGCAGCCTGACCTTGACTCTGACTCTAGCCAAAAACATTCAGTACTTC. Translated: CASSLTLTLTLAKNIQYF.

This clone was counted a few times. This chain links TRBV6-6 with TRBJ1-4, with TRBD1 as a possible D gene (5 bases). The CDR3 extends over 14 amino acids. Trimming took 2 bases from V and 6 from J, leaving 10 bases between them. Germline CDR1 is MNHNY and CDR2 is SVGAGI (reference sequence). CDR3 in amino acids: CASSYAGPHEKLFF. The CDR3 nucleotides read TGTGCCAGCAGTTACGCGGGACCCCATGAAAAACTGTTTTTT.

The chain recombines TRBV18 with TRBJ1-1, with unresolved D. Per the germline V gene, CDR1 is KGHSH and CDR2 is LQKENI. This CDR3 has 15 amino acids. Trimming shortened V by 1 base and J by 1 base, and 10 bases separated the two germline ends. The CDR3 region is CASSPREAGNTEAFF. In DNA, the CDR3 is TGTGCCAGCTCACCACGCGAAGCGGGGAACACTGAAGCTTTCTTT.

The rearrangement joins TRBV7-2 to TRBJ1-2; D remains unclear. The CDR3 extends over 13 amino acids. Germline CDR1 is SGHTA and CDR2 is FQGNSA. Trimming stripped 4 bases from V and 8 bases from J, with 14 bases between. CDR3 nucleotide sequence: TGTGCCAGCAGCTCAGACCTCACCCTAGGCTACACCTTC. This translates into CASSSDLTLGYTF.

This clone was seen only once. The chain employs TRBV19 and TRBJ2-6; 7 positions match TRBD1. The germline V gene has CDR1 LNHDA and CDR2 SQIVND (reference sequence). The CDR3 covers 18 residues. V was clipped by 0 bases and J by 3 bases; unmatched bases: 8. The CDR3 region is CASSIEGGQVVGANVLTF. The DNA for the CDR3 is TGTGCCAGTAGTATAGAAGGGGGCCAGGTAGTTGGGGCCAACGTCCTGACTTTC.

The chain recombines TRBV27 with TRBJ1-1, with no clear D. This CDR3 comprises 14 residues. CDR1 and CDR2 from the germline V gene are MNHEY and SMNVEV (reference sequence). Trimming removed 6 bases at V and 8 bases at J, with 19 bases between. The CDR3 sequence is CASSSANPRGEAFF. The CDR3 DNA reads as TGTGCCAGCAGCTCCGCTAACCCCCGCGGGGAAGCTTTCTTT.